This TCR beta chain was documented in a study of sequential checkpoint blockade in melanoma (dated by TCRdb to between 2017 and 2020). Broadly, across the study: Patients were assigned by 1:1 randomization to either first-line nivolumab followed by ipilimumab (arm A) or ipilimumab followed by nivolumab (arm B). Maintenance nivolumab came after each of the two trial sequences. DNA from approximately 91 pretreatment melanoma tumor samples was subjected to TCRbeta immunosequencing. For approximately 20 patients, matched tumor biopsies were taken both before treatment and at week 13, after single-agent nivolumab (arm A) or ipilimumab (arm B). Around three quarters of the matched pre- and post-treatment tumor biopsy pairs came from the same lesion.

The treatment or condition label, as the study defines it: randomized to nivolumab then ipilimumab (arm A) or the reverse (arm B). None of the patients in the trial had previously been given DNA-damaging chemotherapy. CheckMate 064, a randomized, open-label phase II trial of sequential checkpoint blockade, was the source of the samples, all of which came from patients with melanoma. Tumor TCR sequencing used genomic DNA from formalin-fixed paraffin-embedded (FFPE) tissue samples. V is shortened by 8 bases, J by 5 bases, and the region joining them spans 21 bases. Spanning cysteine to phenylalanine, the CDR3 consists of 14 amino acids. Only CDR3 DNA remains: 42 bases, in frame from the first base. CDR1 GTSNPN and CDR2 SVGIG are derived from the germline V gene (reference sequence). TCRbeta CDR3 regions were immunosequenced from genomic DNA with the immunoSEQ Assay. Prior to high-throughput sequencing, genomic DNA was amplified by bias-controlled multiplex PCR. The study's processing was this. To quantify the absolute abundance of each unique TCRbeta CDR3 region, the sequences were collapsed and filtered. Clonality was defined as 1 minus Pielou's evenness and was calculated using productive rearrangements only. Tumor T-cell fraction was calculated by normalizing TCRbeta template counts to usable DNA, which was estimated from several housekeeping genes. Clones with significantly greater frequencies in on-treatment versus baseline samples were identified using a previously published method. TCRdb's version of the immuneACCESS table is confined to in-frame rearrangements and falls short of the full clone set. An unresolved V gene accounts for under half of the shortfall where checked; the remainder is of unknown origin. V, J and clone size were drawn from that table, and D and trimming were deduced from the DNA. The sample profile shows 35,000 to 40,000 clones; roughly a third of them were found once. The top ten constitute roughly 1.5% of the sample.

This clone showed up just a few times. Its antigen is not yet known. Base qualities are not at hand, and no much larger clone is one base apart. Study-wide findings and limitations: Among patients in the nivolumab-first arm (arm A), tumor TIL clonality before treatment was associated with response (P = .04). PD-L1 staining and CD8+ T-cell counts correlated with tumor T-cell fraction and clonality, whereas mutational load did not. Patients whose tumor T-cell fraction and clonality increased by week 13 were about 30 times more likely to achieve clinical benefit. The model for predicting response that combines TCR metrics with mutation burden needs to be validated in larger, independent patient cohorts. Within-arm analyses of tumor T-cell fraction were constrained by small sample sizes and reduced statistical power.

This TCR derives from a human donor with melanoma. The chain couples TRBV30 to TRBJ1-1; the D gene is possibly TRBD1, with 6 bases matching. The sample in question was tumor tissue (inferred from file names), obtained from a patient given nivolumab and ipilimumab in sequence. The CDR3 region reads CARDRRGKETEAFF. The DNA reads TGTGCCCGCGATCGGAGGGGGAAGGAGACTGAAGCTTTCTTT.